This T cell receptor beta chain was obtained from a study of identical twins. This CDR3 has 14 residues. Germline V gene sequence: CDR1 LGHDT, CDR2 YNNKEL (reference sequence). Trimming took 4 bases from V and 8 from J, leaving 17 bases between them. From the 5' RACE reads, TCRdb called clonotypes with MiXCR, one entry per CDR3 protein. The data hold approximately 1.8 million distinct CDR3 sequences, with less than 35% observed a single time. Whole-study results and caveats: For zero-insertion analyses, partial confounding could come from invariant MAIT and iNKT cells.

The table lists this clonotype with a few counts. Its cognate antigen is unknown. This TCR was recovered from a newborn girl in good health. The V call is TRBV3-1, the J call TRBJ1-2; weak D call: TRBD1 (5 bases). What was sequenced was cord blood. Here the CDR3 reads CASSPRGAIYGYTF. Here the CDR3 DNA reads TGTGCCAGCAGCCCGCGAGGGGCGATTTACGGCTACACCTTC.